What follows describes a single TCR beta chain. Its antigen remains unknown. CD45RO-negative, CCR7-selected cells formed the naive CD8 fraction, which excluded terminally differentiated effector memory CD45RA+ cells. The data derive from a study of shared clonotypes between healthy human individuals. Points from the study as a whole: Having only a few donors restricted how much genetic and exposure-history diversity was captured. Shared clonotypes: about 5.3% naive CD4, roughly 3.8% naive CD8, roughly 2.2% memory CD4, around 0.4% memory CD8.

Assay runs were performed at deep level. Generated by immunoSEQ multiplex PCR, the TCRdb table keeps only in-frame clones and is missing some. In the table there are about 2,100,000 clones, approximately 94% of which are singletons. Sequenced sample: naive CD8+ T cells from PBMCs. The TCR originated in a man in his late teens or twenties in good health. Some clones in this sample may be carry-over from other donors' samples.

CDR3 nucleotide sequence: TGTGCCAGCAAGGGTGAGGGCTCCTACGAGCAGTACTTC. It yields the protein CASKGEGSYEQYF. The chain uses TRBV7-9 and TRBJ2-7; D may be TRBD2 (5 bases). This CDR3 contains 13 residues. CDR1 and CDR2 from the germline V gene are SEHNR and FQNEAQ (reference sequence). V lost 7 bases to trimming and J lost 0 bases, with 10 bases between them.